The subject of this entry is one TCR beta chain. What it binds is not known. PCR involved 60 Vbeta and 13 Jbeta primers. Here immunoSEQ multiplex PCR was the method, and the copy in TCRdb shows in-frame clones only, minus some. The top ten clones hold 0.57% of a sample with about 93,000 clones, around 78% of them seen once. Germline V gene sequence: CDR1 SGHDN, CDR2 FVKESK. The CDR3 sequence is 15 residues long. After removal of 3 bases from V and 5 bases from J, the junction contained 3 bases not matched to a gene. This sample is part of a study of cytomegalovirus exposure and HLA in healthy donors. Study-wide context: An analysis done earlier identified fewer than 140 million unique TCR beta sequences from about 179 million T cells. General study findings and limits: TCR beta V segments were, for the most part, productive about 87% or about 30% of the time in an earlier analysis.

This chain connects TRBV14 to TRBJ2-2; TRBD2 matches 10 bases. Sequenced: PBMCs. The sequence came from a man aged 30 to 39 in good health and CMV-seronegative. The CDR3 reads CASSQQGLATGELFF. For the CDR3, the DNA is TGTGCCAGCAGCCAGCAGGGACTAGCGACCGGGGAGCTGTTTTTT.